This is a list of T cell receptor beta chains from one sample in a study of shared clonotypes between healthy human individuals. Sequenced by immunoSEQ multiplex PCR; TCRdb stores in-frame clones only, minus some. The sample holds some 530,000 clones, 78% seen once. The sample comprised PBMCs. These receptors all come from a middle-aged woman in good health. Some clones in this sample may be carry-over from other donors' samples. The CDR3 runs from the conserved cysteine through the conserved F or W. The D gene is left open where the match is weak. Where a row states a size, it is once, few, many or the class of an expanded clone; other rows omit it.

j_call v_call clone_size d_call cdr3_nt cdr3_aa
TRBJ2-5 TRBV15 NA NA TGTGCCACCAGCAGAGATGGGTGGGAGACCCAGTACTTC CATSRDGWETQYF
TRBJ2-2 TRBV30 few TRBD2 TGTGCCTGGAGCAATAGCGGGGGGACCGGGGAGCTGTTTTTT CAWSNSGGTGELFF
TRBJ2-7 TRBV11-3 NA NA TGTGCCAGCAGCAAGCCTCCCGGCACCGAGCAGTACTTC CASSKPPGTEQYF
TRBJ1-2 TRBV19 NA TRBD1 TGTGCCAGTAGTCTTCGGTTGGACAGGGGGCTTGGCTACACCTTC CASSLRLDRGLGYTF
TRBJ2-5 TRBV28 NA TRBD1 TGTGCCAGCAGTTTGAATTCCGGGACAGGGGTAGAGACCCAGTACTTC CASSLNSGTGVETQYF
TRBJ2-5 TRBV19 NA NA TGTGCCAGTAGTATACGTAGAGCAGAGACCCAGTACTTC CASSIRRAETQYF
TRBJ2-3 TRBV7-8 NA NA TGTGCCAGCAGCCCACAGATGGCCGGAATCACTAGCACAGATACGCAGTATTTT CASSPQMAGITSTDTQYF
TRBJ1-1 TRBV7-9 NA NA TGTGCCAGCAGCCGACTTACAGGGACGAACACTGAAGCTTTCTTT CASSRLTGTNTEAFF
TRBJ2-7 TRBV7-9 NA NA TGTGCCAGCAGCTTCTCCGGAACTACCGACTACGAGCAGTACTTC CASSFSGTTDYEQYF
TRBJ2-1 TRBV18 few NA TGTGCCAGCTCACCGCAGGCAGAAAATGAGCAGTTCTTC CASSPQAENEQFF
TRBJ2-1 TRBV21-1 NA NA TGTGCCAGCAGCAAAAAGGGGACAGGGGGCCCACGGAGGTCCGGGAGCTCCTACAATGAGCAGTTCTTC CASSKKGTGGPRRSGSSYNEQFF
TRBJ2-3 TRBV6-1 few TRBD1 TGTGCCAGCAGCCGAACAGGGGTCGATACGCAGTATTTT CASSRTGVDTQYF
TRBJ2-7 TRBV13 many NA TGTGCCAGCAGCTTAAAAGACAGGCGCTACGAGCAGTACTTC CASSLKDRRYEQYF
TRBJ2-1 TRBV19 NA NA TGTGCCAGTAGTATAGTAGGTGAGCAGTTCTTC CASSIVGEQFF
TRBJ1-2 TRBV18 NA TRBD1 TGTGCCAGCTCACAGGGACAGGACTATGGCTACACCTTC CASSQGQDYGYTF
TRBJ2-3 TRBV4-2 NA TRBD1 TGTGCCAGCAGCCAAGAAAACAGGGGCGGGCAGTATTTT CASSQENRGGQYF
TRBJ1-5 TRBV11-2 NA NA TGTGCCAGCAGCTTAGGGATAGTAAGCAATCAGCCCCAGCATTTT CASSLGIVSNQPQHF